A selection of T cell receptor beta chains follows, all from one sample in a study of shared clonotypes between healthy human individuals. Method: immunoSEQ multiplex PCR; TCRdb's copy keeps in-frame clones and lacks some. The repertoire holds 2,500,000 or so clones, with more than 90% as singletons. Source material: naive CD4+ T cells sorted from blood. These receptors were taken from a man in his late teens or twenties in good health. Each CDR3 is given with its conserved first and last residue. The D gene is left open where the match is weak. Clone size is given for some rows only: seen once, a few or many times, or a class if the clone is expanded.

>NA|TRBV6-5|NA|TRBJ1-1|13
CASSYDRSTEAFF
>NA|TRBV28|NA|TRBJ1-1|15
CASSPGGTVNTEAFF
>TRBD1|TRBV5-4|NA|TRBJ1-2|13
CASSSGQDYGYTF
>TRBD1|TRBV10-3|NA|TRBJ2-7|12
CAIRTGGNEQYF
>TRBD1|TRBV19|NA|TRBJ2-7|13
CASSWTGSYEQYF
>TRBD2|TRBV11-2|NA|TRBJ2-7|16
CASSFSGLGSFYEQYF
>TRBD1|TRBV2|NA|TRBJ2-3|15
CASSVGRGPTDTQYF
>TRBD1|TRBV4-3|few|TRBJ2-1|15
CASSQGQGSYNEQFF
>NA|TRBV5-8|NA|TRBJ2-3|15
CASSYRRGSTDTQYF
>NA|TRBV11-2|NA|TRBJ2-7|14
CASSRNLEGYEQYF
>NA|TRBV30|few|TRBJ1-1|13
CAWMAASGTEAFF
>TRBD2|TRBV5-1|NA|TRBJ2-7|15
CASSSTSGSSYEQYF
>TRBD1|TRBV19|NA|TRBJ2-5|15
CASSPLTGAAETQYF
>NA|TRBV6-6|NA|TRBJ2-7|12
CASSSASYEQYF
>NA|TRBV9|few|TRBJ1-1|13
CASRRAGTEEAFF
>TRBD2|TRBV9|NA|TRBJ2-1|14
CASSATSGRNEQFF
>TRBD1|TRBV6-1|once|TRBJ1-4|14
CASIGQASNEKLFF
>NA|TRBV11-2|NA|TRBJ2-7|14
CASSPDPYSYEQYF
>NA|TRBV2|NA|TRBJ1-6|15
CASRGGGVDNSPLHF
>NA|TRBV7-2|NA|TRBJ2-3|16
CASSLVMGLNTDTQYF
>NA|TRBV10-3|few|TRBJ2-2|13
CASTGQNTGELFF
>TRBD2|TRBV30|NA|TRBJ2-1|15
CAWSVSSGGWNEQFF
>NA|TRBV15|NA|TRBJ2-7|15
CATSREGPGLGEQYF
>NA|TRBV9|few|TRBJ2-3|15
CASSVGGSSTDTQYF
>NA|TRBV7-9|few|TRBJ1-2|10
CASSLHGYTF
>NA|TRBV5-6|NA|TRBJ2-1|13
CASSSDPYNEQFF
>NA|TRBV20-1|NA|TRBJ1-3|11
CSATDGNTIYF
>TRBD1|TRBV6-1|NA|TRBJ2-2|12
CASSEETGGLFF
>NA|TRBV5-8|NA|TRBJ2-7|16
CASSLFSGTTSYEQYF
>TRBD2|TRBV5-1|NA|TRBJ2-3|16
CASSLDGGAGTDTQYF
>TRBD1|TRBV7-2|NA|TRBJ1-1|14
CASSFRQGRTEAFF
>NA|TRBV6-6|once|TRBJ2-7|13
CASSYGVSYEQYF
>NA|TRBV30|NA|TRBJ1-2|14
CAWGGSRKPYGYTF
>TRBD1|TRBV5-5|NA|TRBJ1-1|15
CASSLRTGFGTEAFF
>NA|TRBV7-8|once|TRBJ2-1|12
CASSAAHNEQFF
>TRBD1|TRBV5-8|once|TRBJ1-5|17
CASSPWTGKGPNQPQHF
>NA|TRBV6-5|NA|TRBJ2-5|11
CASTGLETQYF
>NA|TRBV6-1|NA|TRBJ1-5|14
CASRSGTGNQPQHF
>TRBD2|TRBV30|NA|TRBJ2-1|13
CAWNEREGQWQFF
>NA|TRBV7-2|NA|TRBJ2-2|14
CASSRSTNTGELFF
>TRBD2|TRBV7-6|NA|TRBJ2-1|16
CASTVLASGSLGEQFF
>NA|TRBV6-1|NA|TRBJ2-1|14
CASGAGGKGNEQFF
>TRBD1|TRBV30|NA|TRBJ2-2|14
CAWGGQGDTGELFF
>NA|TRBV4-1|few|TRBJ1-6|14
CASSERDTNSPLHF
>NA|TRBV11-2|NA|TRBJ2-7|16
CASSLTGTFTPYEQYF
>NA|TRBV18|NA|TRBJ2-7|14
CASSPGTAIGEQYF
>NA|TRBV20-1|NA|TRBJ2-1|10
CSAVGDEQFF
>NA|TRBV11-1|NA|TRBJ2-5|14
CASSLSGGGETQYF
>NA|TRBV7-9|NA|TRBJ1-1|15
CASSLGPGSRTEAFF
>TRBD1|TRBV10-3|NA|TRBJ1-1|13
CATRQGDSAEAFF
>TRBD1|TRBV25-1|NA|TRBJ2-3|15
CASSRQGVGTDTQYF
>NA|TRBV7-3|NA|TRBJ2-7|14
CASSLNAQGNEQYF
>TRBD1|TRBV6-1|NA|TRBJ2-1|15
CASRRGQGYANEQFF